The rows below give T cell receptor beta chains drawn from one sample of a study of PD-L1 blockade in urothelial cancer. The data were produced by immunoSEQ multiplex PCR, yet TCRdb's version contains in-frame clones alone and is incomplete. This table has about 88,000 clones, more than 85% appearing once. Sequenced material: PBMCs, taken around atezolizumab (anti-PD-L1) treatment. The receptors shown here come from a man between 60 and 70 years old with urothelial cancer. Both conserved end residues are trimmed from each CDR3.

CDR3aa: ASSFGSGGSYEQY
v_gene: TRBV5-4

CDR3aa: ASSLAQGSNGYT
v_gene: TRBV7-2

CDR3aa: ASSLGTRELAF
v_gene: TRBV7-2

CDR3aa: ASSVGQGTEAF
v_gene: TRBV9

CDR3aa: ASNLLDSAGNTIY
v_gene: TRBV5-1

CDR3aa: ASRGLRDSNEKLF
v_gene: TRBV10-2

CDR3aa: ASSPPGQLNSPLH
v_gene: TRBV4-1

CDR3aa: ASSPGLLSSTDTQY
v_gene: TRBV11-2

CDR3aa: ASSPRRVDTQY
v_gene: TRBV11-1

CDR3aa: ASSPLQGGGEQF
v_gene: TRBV5-1

CDR3aa: ASSSDSTGELF
v_gene: TRBV18

CDR3aa: ASSQETSGVYEQY
v_gene: TRBV4-3

CDR3aa: ASSQDLVAGAYEQY
v_gene: TRBV14

CDR3aa: ASSLRQGAGTEAF
v_gene: TRBV5-1

CDR3aa: ASSPTGTGGGVDAEAF
v_gene: TRBV18

CDR3aa: ASMEDYPNTGELF
v_gene: TRBV2

CDR3aa: ASSQQGAGANVLT
v_gene: TRBV4-3

CDR3aa: SANLRGPNYGYT
v_gene: TRBV29-1

CDR3aa: ASSPLTSGRSYEQY
v_gene: TRBV27

CDR3aa: ASRRTGRAYEQY
v_gene: TRBV5-6

CDR3aa: ASSLGRGRSDTQY
v_gene: TRBV5-1

CDR3aa: ASSPPSGATNEKLF
v_gene: TRBV19

CDR3aa: ARTPGSGGRAPDTQY
v_gene: TRBV10-2

CDR3aa: ASSLATGKPQH
v_gene: TRBV7-8

CDR3aa: ASSLASGNNEQF
v_gene: TRBV11-2

CDR3aa: ASSQDRGAGGYTDTQY
v_gene: TRBV4-1

CDR3aa: ACKTRQGMSYEQY
v_gene: TRBV30

CDR3aa: ASSEPPGQSSSDTQY
v_gene: TRBV2

CDR3aa: ASILAGTNTGELF
v_gene: TRBV6-1

CDR3aa: AWRGTGGPSPLH
v_gene: TRBV30

CDR3aa: ASSDRTGNNQPQH
v_gene: TRBV2

CDR3aa: ASSLAGYRGLETQY
v_gene: TRBV11-2

CDR3aa: AWNSNTEAF
v_gene: TRBV30

CDR3aa: ASSFSGVGQY
v_gene: TRBV7-2

CDR3aa: ASSPRRDNEQF
v_gene: TRBV7-2

CDR3aa: ASSGQGIDTQY
v_gene: TRBV4-2

CDR3aa: SVGVTDRENGYT
v_gene: TRBV29-1

CDR3aa: ASSTRQGWTEAF
v_gene: TRBV19

CDR3aa: ASSSPGQGSYEQY
v_gene: TRBV6-5

CDR3aa: ASSPGGFGEQY
v_gene: TRBV19

CDR3aa: AISELSESWTMNTGELF
v_gene: TRBV10-3

CDR3aa: ASSVDSGGTDTQY
v_gene: TRBV2

CDR3aa: ASSFPTSGTGSQETQY
v_gene: TRBV7-9

CDR3aa: ASSEPGVITYEQY
v_gene: TRBV10-2

CDR3aa: ASSPTGTGGNTIY
v_gene: TRBV18

CDR3aa: ASSLGTSGGILIQY
v_gene: TRBV5-1

CDR3aa: ASSQGTGETQY
v_gene: TRBV4-3

CDR3aa: ASSVAPSLAGGDNEQF
v_gene: TRBV9

CDR3aa: ASSPPGASEQY
v_gene: TRBV18

CDR3aa: ASSGQGATGDTQY
v_gene: TRBV9

CDR3aa: ASSLSVGGNSGNTIY
v_gene: TRBV27

CDR3aa: ASTPTGGLNYGYT
v_gene: TRBV28